The clone carrying this T cell receptor beta chain was seen a handful of times. Its specificity is unknown. This entry is derived from a study of beta chain features in type 1 diabetes. Study-level results: TCRB CDR3 length was moderately but significantly reduced in all four CD4+ subsets of Type 1 diabetes patients.

Germline lookup yields CDR1 SEHNR and CDR2 FQNEAQ (reference sequence). Trimming cost V 3 bases and J 5 bases; bases outside gene matches: 5. The CDR3 is 14 residues long. Expressed TCRB transcripts were sequenced because the isolated RNA had all been reverse transcribed beforehand. Profiled with immunoSEQ multiplex PCR; TCRdb holds only in-frame clones, not every one. The table includes about 260,000 clones, around 24% detected once. V usage is TRBV7-9 and J usage is TRBJ2-5; TRBD2 agrees at 8 bases. The TCR sequence derives from a young woman with type 1 diabetes. Sequencing was carried out using naive CD4+ T cells from blood. Written as DNA, the CDR3 is TGTGCCAGCAGCTTTACGGGAGGGCCTGAGACCCAGTACTTC. Translated: CASSFTGGPETQYF.